This T cell receptor (beta chain) derives from a study of tumor-infiltrating lymphocytes in primary liver carcinoma. The overall study: Between roughly 4 and 11 cm across, the tumors were all of stage T1-T3 N0M0. Study-level findings and limits: Between tumor regions, pairs overlapped more than tumor-adjacent and tumor-blood pairs did.

The researchers produced TCR beta cDNA from around 0.5 ug total RNA with a constant-region primer. Slightly modified ARM-PCR with three nested multiplex PCR rounds yielded TCR beta libraries. The opening two PCR rounds, approximately 10 cycles each, paired TRBV1-TRBV30 forward primers with a C-beta reverse primer. A single record per CDR3 protein comes from TCRdb applying MiXCR to the multiplex PCR reads. The sample lists 45,000 to 55,000 distinct CDR3 sequences; just over 70% were seen once. Notes on this clonotype: No antigen is known for it.

Extraction of RNA together with DNA used about 17-34 mg of unsorted bulk tissue. Every patient in the cohort had a primary liver carcinoma. That carcinoma was treated by surgical resection. Germline V gene sequence: CDR1 DFQATT, CDR2 SNEGSKA (reference sequence). The CDR3 consists of 13 residues. Trimming removed 6 bases from V and 1 base from J, with 13 bases in between. This rearrangement joins TRBV20-1 to TRBJ2-7; a possible D gene is TRBD2 (6 bases). Sample: liver tumor tissue from sampling region 5. Stated subset: tumor region T5, tumor centre. The clonotype comes from a man aged 40-50 years with primary liver carcinoma and hepatitis B virus infection. The CDR3 nucleotides read TGCAGTGCAGTAGCGGTAGGGTCCTACGAGCAGTACTTC. Translation gives CSAVAVGSYEQYF.